This T cell receptor beta chain is from a study of CD8+CD57+ T cells in acquired aplastic anemia. Study context: Across the sorted CD4+ and CD8+ cells, DNA amounts averaged roughly 3 ug.

Study conclusions and caveats: Statistical testing detected no significant gap in CD8+ Simpson's diversity between patients and controls.

V shed 9 bases and J shed 6 bases, with 9 bases lying between them. Germline V gives CDR1 ENHRY, CDR2 SYGVKD. CDR3 size: 12 residues. The sequenced patients had an expansion of CD8+CD57+ cells seen by flow cytometry. Patients had undergone no therapy by the time their blood was sampled. This clonotype turned up a few times. Its antigen is unidentified. Genomic DNA templated the TCR beta VDJ and CDR3 profiling. MiXCR was run by TCRdb on the reads, yielding one entry per CDR3 protein. The data show fewer than 200,000 distinct CDR3 sequences, with 45% to 55% seen just once and under 1.2% held by the top ten.

The V gene is TRBV10-3, the J gene TRBJ1-6; the D is unclear. The sample consisted of sorted CD4+, CD8+, or CD8+CD57+ T cells (not recorded which) from PBMCs. The origin of this receptor is a human donor with aplastic anemia. DNA of the CDR3: TGTGCCATACGGGCCGCTAATTCACCCCTCCACTTT. This codes for CAIRAANSPLHF.